The sequence of this T cell receptor (beta chain) was determined in a study of cytomegalovirus exposure and HLA in healthy donors. Points on this clone: Its specificity is unknown.

V trimming: 5 bases; J trimming: 9 bases; junction bases outside the gene matches: 7. Germline loops: CDR1 SGHTA, CDR2 FQGNSA. The CDR3 contains 13 residues. The study ran its PCR with 60 Vbeta and 13 Jbeta primers. Only in-frame clones appear in the TCRdb table, and some are missing; sequencing was by immunoSEQ multiplex PCR. The sample gives about 210,000 clones, 75% to 80% of which show up once; 1.5% to 2% is in the top ten. General study findings and limits: The dataset shows that most TCR sequences were rare, while some public TCRs occurred in many donors.

This TCR was recovered from a male donor in good health and CMV-seronegative. The sample was PBMCs. The rearrangement links TRBV7-2 to TRBJ2-1, with 7 bases aligning to TRBD1. In DNA, the CDR3 is TGTGCCAGCAGCCCAACAGGGGTCGGTGAGCAGTTCTTC. The encoded protein is CASSPTGVGEQFF.